These 13 T cell receptor beta chains share one sample of origin, sequenced in a study of CD8+CD57+ T cells in acquired aplastic anemia. CDR3 and TCR beta VDJ profiling relied on a genomic DNA template. MiXCR was run by TCRdb on the reads, yielding one entry per CDR3 protein. The sample lists hundreds of thousands of distinct CDR3 sequences; around 30% were seen once. Only patients with CD8+CD57+ cell expansion on flow cytometry were chosen for sequencing. The sequenced sample was sorted CD4+, CD8+, or CD8+CD57+ T cells (not recorded which) from PBMCs. Source of these receptors: a human donor with aplastic anemia.

The V gene is TRBV7-3, the J gene TRBJ2-7; tentative D call: TRBD2 (5 bases). In germline, CDR1 is SGHTA, CDR2 FQGTGA. Between the trimmed V and J ends, which lost 1 base and 1 base, there was a span of 8 bases. The CDR3 is 14 amino acids. The CDR3 region is CASSLIPGSYEQYF. The CDR3 DNA follows: TGTGCCAGCAGCTTAATACCGGGATCCTACGAGCAGTACTTC. The entire variable domain, with the rest obtained from reference TRBV7-3 and TRBJ2-7, is as follows: GAGVSQTPSNKVTEKGKYVELRCDPISGHTALYWYRQSLGQGPEFLIYFQGTGAADDSGLPNDRFFAVRPEGSVSTLKIQRTERGDSAVYLCASSLIPGSYEQYFGPGTRLTVT.

This chain joins TRBV9 and TRBJ2-1; 13 bases agree with TRBD2. The V gene's germline CDR1 is SGDLS and CDR2 YYNGEE. Germline trimming cut 1 base from V and 9 bases from J; bases unmatched to any gene: 7. The CDR3 extends over 16 amino acids. CDR3 loop: CASSVTGTSGIGEQFF. DNA of the CDR3: TGTGCCAGCAGCGTAACCGGGACTAGCGGGATCGGTGAGCAGTTCTTC. Full variable domain (outside the CDR3, taken from reference TRBV9 and TRBJ2-1): DSGVTQTPKHLITATGQRVTLRCSPRSGDLSVYWYQQSLDQGLQFLIQYYNGEERAKGNILERFSAQQFPDLHSELNLSSLELGDSALYFCASSVTGTSGIGEQFFGPGTRLTVL.

Only a few counts were recorded for this clonotype. This sequence joins TRBV7-6 and TRBJ2-3; TRBD2 matches at 13 bases. Germline V CDR1 and CDR2: SGHVS, FNYEAQ. V was clipped by 5 bases and J by 11 bases; unmatched bases: 10. CDR3 length: 15 residues. DNA for the CDR3: TGTGCCAGCAGCCGCGGACTAGCGGGAGTGGGGGGGCAGTATTTT. Translated: CASSRGLAGVGGQYF.

This clonotype was counted a few times. The V and J genes are TRBV14 and TRBJ1-1; tentatively, D is TRBD1 (6 bases). V was shortened by 2 bases and J by 11 bases, with 12 bases between the two germline ends. Germline V gene data show CDR1 as SGHDN and CDR2 as FVKESK. The CDR3 consists of 12 residues. CDR3 amino acids: CASSQTRGWAFF. CDR3 nucleotide sequence: TGTGCCAGCAGCCAAACAAGGGGGTGGGCTTTCTTT. Complete variable domain (other parts from reference TRBV14 and TRBJ1-1): EAGVTQFPSHSVIEKGQTVTLRCDPISGHDNLYWYRRVMGKEIKFLLHFVKESKQDESGMPNNRFLAERTGGTYSTLKVQPAELEDSGVYFCASSQTRGWAFFGQGTRLTVV.

This clonotype was seen only once. Since a much larger clone is just one base distant, this may be a read error. The gene calls are TRBV7-2 and TRBJ1-5, with a possible D match to TRBD1 (5 bases). The length of the CDR3 is 15 residues. Germline-derived CDR1 and CDR2 are SGHTA and FQGNSA. The CDR3 reads CASSTQGLGDQPRHF. Here the CDR3 DNA reads TGTGCCAGCAGCACCCAGGGCTTGGGGGATCAGCCCCGGCATTTT.

This clonotype has a handful of counts. The chain uses TRBV7-2 and TRBJ2-7; 8 nucleotides align to TRBD1. Germline loops: CDR1 SGHTA, CDR2 FQGNSA. The CDR3 spans 15 residues. After removal of 8 bases from V and 2 bases from J, the junction contained 11 bases not matched to a gene. CDR3 loop: CASSPPGTGPYEQYF. The CDR3 coding sequence is TGTGCCAGCTCACCACCCGGGACAGGACCCTACGAGCAGTACTTC.

The chain employs TRBV6-5 and TRBJ2-3; 10 bases map to TRBD2. Per the germline V gene, CDR1 is MNHEY and CDR2 is SVGAGI. V dropped 7 bases and J dropped 9; count of bases not matched to a gene: 7. The length of the CDR3 is 13 residues. The CDR3 reads CASTWGTSATQYF. The CDR3 DNA is TGTGCCAGCACTTGGGGGACTAGCGCGACGCAGTATTTT.

This clonotype was seen ten or more times. The chain has TRBV10-2 and TRBJ1-1; no reliable D call. This CDR3 has 13 amino acids. V lost 2 bases, J lost 1 base, and 5 bases lay in between. Germline values: CDR1 WSHSY, CDR2 SAAADI. The CDR3 DNA reads TGCGCCAGCAGTGAGGTAGAGAACACTGAAGCTTTCTTT. It encodes CASSEVENTEAFF.

The V and J genes are TRBV2 and TRBJ2-6, with D tentatively TRBD1 or TRBD2 (5 bases each). CDR1 is SNHLY, CDR2 FYNNEI, per germline. The V gene lost 0 bases and the J gene lost 2 bases, with 20 bases spanning the gap. CDR3 length equals 20 residues. As DNA, the CDR3 is TGTGCCAGCAGTGAAGCGGCGGACTTTGGGTTGGGGGCTGGGGCCAACGTCCTGACTTTC. Translating it yields CASSEAADFGLGAGANVLTF.

This rearrangement joins TRBV20-1 to TRBJ2-1; TRBD2 matches 12 bases. This CDR3 is built from 14 residues. Trimming cost V 5 bases and J 10 bases; bases outside gene matches: 9. Germline V lookup: CDR1 DFQATT, CDR2 SNEGSKA (reference sequence). The CDR3 DNA reads as TGCAGTGCTCCCCGTCTCCTAGCGGGGGGGGAGCAGTTCTTC. Translating it yields CSAPRLLAGGEQFF.

Ten or more counts support this clonotype. The genes are TRBV19 and TRBJ1-1, with a possible D match to TRBD1 (5 bases). The length of the CDR3 is 14 residues. Per the germline V gene, CDR1 is LNHDA and CDR2 is SQIVND (reference sequence). The V end lost 5 bases, the J end lost 0 bases, and 10 bases lay between the germline ends. CDR3 coding DNA: TGTGCCAGTAGTGAAGGACACTTGAACACTGAAGCTTTCTTT. It translates to CASSEGHLNTEAFF.

The chain employs TRBV25-1 and TRBJ2-7, with TRBD2 matching over 10 bases. The CDR3 spans 14 residues. Germline CDR1 MGHDK, CDR2 SYGVNS. The trim removed 7 bases at V and 6 bases at J, leaving 9 bases unmatched. This CDR3 reads CASTLAGGDSEQYF. In DNA form, the CDR3 reads TGTGCCAGCACTTTAGCGGGAGGTGACTCCGAGCAGTACTTC.

V is TRBV7-3 and J is TRBJ1-2; D not certain. CDR1 is SGHTA and CDR2 is FQGTGA in the germline V gene. With 5 bases removed from V and 0 bases from J, the gap between germline ends came to 10 bases. This CDR3 has 14 residues. CDR3 in amino acids: CASSPGITNYGYTF. The CDR3 DNA is TGTGCCAGCAGCCCCGGAATCACTAACTATGGCTACACCTTC.